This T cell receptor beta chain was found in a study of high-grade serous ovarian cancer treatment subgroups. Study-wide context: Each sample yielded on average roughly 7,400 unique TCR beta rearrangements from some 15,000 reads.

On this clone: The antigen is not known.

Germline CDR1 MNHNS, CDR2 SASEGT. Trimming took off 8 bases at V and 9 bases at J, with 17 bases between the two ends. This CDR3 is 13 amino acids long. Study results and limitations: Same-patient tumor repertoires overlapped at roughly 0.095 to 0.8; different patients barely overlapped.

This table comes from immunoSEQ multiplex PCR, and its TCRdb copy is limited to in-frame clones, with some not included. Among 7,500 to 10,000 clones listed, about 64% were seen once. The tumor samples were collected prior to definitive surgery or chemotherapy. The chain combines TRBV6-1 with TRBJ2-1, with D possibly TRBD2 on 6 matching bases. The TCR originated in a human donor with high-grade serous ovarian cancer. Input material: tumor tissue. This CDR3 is CASGPTAGTEQFF. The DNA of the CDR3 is TGTGCCAGCGGTCCCACAGCGGGTACTGAGCAGTTCTTC.